The clone carrying this TCR beta chain was detected once. Antigen: not known. V was cut by 0 bases and J by 0 bases, with 9 bases left in between. CDR3 length: 16 amino acids. Germline V gene data show CDR1 as LGHDT and CDR2 as YNNKEL (reference sequence). Measured with immunoSEQ multiplex PCR; TCRdb has only the in-frame clones, and not every one. Altogether about 180,000 clones are present, roughly 87% being singletons, with the ten largest covering about 5.5%. This entry comes from a study of Ad26.COV2.S vaccination and SARS-CoV-2 variants. Broader study findings: Among vaccine recipients, spike-specific TCR breadth exceeded that of placebo recipients. It was reported that spike-specific CD8+ and CD4+ T cell responses were substantially broad after vaccination. Non-spike TCR breadth showed similarity between vaccine and placebo recipients.

The chain joins TRBV3-1 (or the pseudogene TRBV3-2) to TRBJ2-1; TRBD1 is a possible D gene (5 bases). The receptor was derived from a human donor who had recovered from COVID-19. Specimen: peripheral blood, collected after recovery from COVID-19. The CDR3 nucleotides read TGTGCCAGCAGCCAAGATAGGACACGCTCCTACAATGAGCAGTTCTTC. It codes for CASSQDRTRSYNEQFF.